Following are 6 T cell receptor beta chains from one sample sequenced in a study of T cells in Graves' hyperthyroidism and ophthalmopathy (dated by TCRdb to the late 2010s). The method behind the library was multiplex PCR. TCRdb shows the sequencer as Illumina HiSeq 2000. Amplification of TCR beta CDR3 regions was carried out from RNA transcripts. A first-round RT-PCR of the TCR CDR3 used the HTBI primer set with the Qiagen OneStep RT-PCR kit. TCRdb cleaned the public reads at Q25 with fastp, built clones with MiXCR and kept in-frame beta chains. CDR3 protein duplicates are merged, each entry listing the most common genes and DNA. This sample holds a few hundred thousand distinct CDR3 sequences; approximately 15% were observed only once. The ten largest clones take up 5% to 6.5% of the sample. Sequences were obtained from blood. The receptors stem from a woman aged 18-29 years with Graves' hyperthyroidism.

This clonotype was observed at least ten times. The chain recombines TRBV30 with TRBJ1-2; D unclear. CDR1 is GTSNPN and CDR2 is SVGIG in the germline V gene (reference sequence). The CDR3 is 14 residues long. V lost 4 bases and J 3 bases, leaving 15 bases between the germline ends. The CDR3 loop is CAWIRVGSHYGYTF. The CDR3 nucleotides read TGTGCCTGGATTAGAGTTGGAAGCCACTATGGCTACACCTTC. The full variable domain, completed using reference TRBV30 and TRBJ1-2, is SQTIHQWPATLVQPVGSPLSLECTVEGTSNPNLYWYRQAAGRGLQLLFYSVGIGQISSEVPQNLSASRPQDRQFILSSKKLLLSDSGFYLCAWIRVGSHYGYTFGSGTRLTVV.

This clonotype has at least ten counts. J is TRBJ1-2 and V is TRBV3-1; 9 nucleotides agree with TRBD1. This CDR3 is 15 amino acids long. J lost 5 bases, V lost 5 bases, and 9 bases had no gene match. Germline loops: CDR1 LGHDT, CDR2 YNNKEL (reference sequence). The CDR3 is CASSSRTGGPYGYTF. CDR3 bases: TGTGCCAGCAGCTCCCGAACAGGGGGCCCTTATGGCTACACCTTC.

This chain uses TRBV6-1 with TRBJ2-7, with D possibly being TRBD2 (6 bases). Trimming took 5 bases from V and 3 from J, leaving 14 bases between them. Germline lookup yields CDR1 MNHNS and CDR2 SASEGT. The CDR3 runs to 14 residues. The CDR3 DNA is TGTGCCAGCAGTCCCCGGGACTGGAACTACGAGCAGTACTTC. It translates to CASSPRDWNYEQYF.

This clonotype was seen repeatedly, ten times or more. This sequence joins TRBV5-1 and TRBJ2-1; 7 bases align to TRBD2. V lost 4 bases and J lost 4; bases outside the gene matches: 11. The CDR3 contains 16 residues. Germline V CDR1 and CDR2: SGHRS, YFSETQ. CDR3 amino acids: CASSTLGRERYNEQFF. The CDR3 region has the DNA TGCGCCAGCAGCACGTTAGGGCGGGAGAGGTACAATGAGCAGTTCTTC. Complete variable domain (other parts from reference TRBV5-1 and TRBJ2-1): KAGVTQTPRYLIKTRGQQVTLSCSPISGHRSVSWYQQTPGQGLQFLFEYFSETQRNKGNFPGRFSGRQFSNSRSEMNVSTLELGDSALYLCASSTLGRERYNEQFFGPGTRLTVL.

The DNA for the CDR3 is TGTGCCAGCAGCCAACAGGACAGGGGCGGAGAGACCCAGTACTTC. Residues: CASSQQDRGGETQYF. The chain carries TRBV3-1 and TRBJ2-5; 9 nucleotides agree with TRBD1. Germline values: CDR1 LGHDT, CDR2 YNNKEL (reference sequence). The CDR3 runs to 15 residues. V was clipped by 2 bases and J by 4 bases; unmatched bases: 5.

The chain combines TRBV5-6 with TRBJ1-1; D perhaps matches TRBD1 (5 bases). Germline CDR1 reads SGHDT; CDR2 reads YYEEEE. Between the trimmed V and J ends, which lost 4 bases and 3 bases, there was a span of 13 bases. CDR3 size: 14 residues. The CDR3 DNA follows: TGTGCCAGCAGCGGAAGAGCGGGGGACACTGAAGCTTTCTTT. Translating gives CASSGRAGDTEAFF.